The clone carrying this T cell receptor beta chain has just a few counts. Its specificity is not known. This sample was included in a study of T-cell reconstitution after alpha-beta-depleted transplantation in children. V shed 5 bases, J shed 0 bases, and the junction held 9 bases outside the gene matches. This CDR3 comprises 20 residues. General observations from the study: Surviving thymic progenitors and recipient T cells were the source of high TCRbeta diversity at day 60 in some patients. At one year after transplant, newly produced T cells mostly accounted for T-cell counts and diversity. Several hundred graft clones that had expanded were reportedly the source of alpha-beta T cells about two months after transplant.

As it was prepared, the TCRbeta library received unique molecular identifiers. TCRdb independently ran MiXCR on the PCR reads; one entry per CDR3 protein. This table has 75,000 to 80,000 distinct CDR3 sequences, around 18% appearing once. The chain carries TRBV12-3 or TRBV12-4 and TRBJ2-2; 16 nucleotides match TRBD2. Sequencing was performed on PBMCs, mostly from graft donor cells, taken 360 days after TCRalphabeta/CD19-depleted stem cell transplant. The sequence was collected from a male patient aged 2-10 years who had a stem cell transplant for acute lymphoblastic leukemia, so the T cells may come from the graft donor. CDR3 in amino acids: CASSRTLGLAGGPNTGELFF. The CDR3 region has the DNA TGTGCCAGCAGTCGGACCTTGGGACTAGCGGGAGGGCCGAACACCGGGGAGCTGTTTTTT.